Below, 19 T cell receptor beta chains from the same sample are listed, as sequenced in a study of T-cell reconstitution after alpha-beta-depleted transplantation in children. Preparation of the TCRbeta library involved a method that used unique molecular identifiers. A single record per CDR3 protein comes from TCRdb applying MiXCR to the PCR reads. The sample lists about 580,000 distinct CDR3 sequences, 20% to 25% occurring once. The source material was PBMCs, mostly from graft donor cells, sampled 360 days after TCRalphabeta/CD19-depleted stem cell transplant. The receptors were sampled from a boy under two years old who had a stem cell transplant for acute myeloid leukemia, so the T cells may come from the graft donor.

This clonotype showed up just a few times. The rearrangement joins TRBV20-1 to TRBJ2-3; 8 positions agree with TRBD1. Germline V gene sequence: CDR1 DFQATT, CDR2 SNEGSKA (reference sequence). This CDR3 comprises 17 residues. The ends lost 4 bases at V and 2 bases at J; junction bases unmatched: 14. This CDR3 is CSATSPRDRSFTDTQYF. DNA of the CDR3: TGCAGTGCTACGTCCCCCCGGGACAGGAGCTTCACAGATACGCAGTATTTT.

About this clonotype: This clone may be a read error of a much larger clone one base away. The chain uses TRBV4-2 and TRBJ2-1; 7 bases align to TRBD2. The CDR3 covers 15 residues. From germline, CDR1 is LGHNA and CDR2 YNFKEQ. CDR3 residues: CASSSAAGDHNEEFF. CDR3 DNA: TGTGCCAGCAGCTCAGCGGCGGGGGACCACAATGAGGAGTTCTTC.

Comments on this clonotype: A much larger clone lies one base from this, so it may be a read error. V usage is TRBV20-1 and J usage is TRBJ2-7, with D possibly matching TRBD2 (5 bases). The CDR3 has 14 amino acids. In germline, CDR1 is DFQATT, CDR2 SNEGSKA (reference sequence). The CDR3 bases are TGCTGTGCTAGTCCCTCACCGGGCTCGGGAGAGCAGTACTTC. Translating it yields CCASPSPGSGEQYF.

This clonotype was seen repeatedly, ten times or more. V usage is TRBV12-3 or TRBV12-4 and J usage is TRBJ2-1, with 15 bases that match TRBD2. V was clipped by 11 bases and J by 10 bases; unmatched bases: 6. CDR3 length: 13 residues. CDR3 nucleotides: TGTGCCGGCGGACTAGCGGGGGGGCGGGAGCAGTTCTTC. Encoded protein: CAGGLAGGREQFF.

This rearrangement joins TRBV3-1 to TRBJ2-3; the match to TRBD2 covers 7 bases. The CDR3 consists of 16 residues. The V and J ends lost 3 bases and 2 bases, in that order; junction bases with no gene match: 8. In germline, CDR1 is LGHDT, CDR2 YNNKEL (reference sequence). The CDR3 sequence: CASSHVGGSSTDTQYF. CDR3 nucleotide sequence: TGTGCCAGCAGCCACGTCGGGGGGAGTTCCACAGATACGCAGTATTTT.

In its sample, this clonotype was seen many times. This rearrangement joins TRBV12-3 or TRBV12-4 to TRBJ2-7, with TRBD1 matching over 7 bases. CDR3 length: 15 residues. V gave up 5 bases and J gave up 2 bases; unmatched junction bases: 9. CDR3 sequence: CASSPWTGPTYEQYF. CDR3 nucleotides: TGTGCCAGCAGTCCTTGGACAGGACCAACCTACGAGCAGTACTTC.

J is TRBJ2-7 and V is TRBV7-9; the match to TRBD1 covers 8 bases. Trimming at V came to 5 bases and at J to 2 bases, leaving 11 bases not matched to a gene. The CDR3 extends over 16 amino acids. Germline values: CDR1 SEHNR, CDR2 FQNEAQ (reference sequence). CDR3 nucleotide sequence: TGTGCCAGCAGCCCACCCGACAGGGGCCACCCCTACGAGCAGTACTTC. This gives the protein CASSPPDRGHPYEQYF.

This clonotype was seen ten or more times. The chain recombines TRBV20-1 with TRBJ2-7; the match to TRBD2 covers 9 bases. The germline gives CDR1 DFQATT, CDR2 SNEGSKA (reference sequence). This CDR3 region has 13 residues. Losses at the gene ends were 3 bases for V and 4 bases for J; bases not matched to a gene: 4. The CDR3 DNA reads TGCAGTGCTAGGGTGCGGGGGGGATACGAGCAGTACTTC. Residues: CSARVRGGYEQYF.

This clonotype has only a few counts. The genes are TRBV28 and TRBJ2-7; D is possibly TRBD1 (6 bases). The CDR3 is 14 amino acids. Per germline, CDR1 MDHEN and CDR2 SYDVKM. Trimming took 6 bases from V and 6 from J, leaving 18 bases between them. The CDR3 sequence is CASSPTGGYREQYV. For the CDR3, the DNA is TGTGCCAGCAGCCCGACAGGCGGGTATCGCGAGCAGTACGTC.

This clonotype was detected a few times. V and J are TRBV7-2 and TRBJ2-1; tentative D call: TRBD2 (6 bases). The CDR3 extends over 14 amino acids. Trimming pared 7 bases from V and 2 bases from J, leaving 12 bases between. Germline V lookup: CDR1 SGHTA, CDR2 FQGNSA. The CDR3 is CASIQWGAYNEQFF. CDR3 DNA: TGTGCCAGCATTCAGTGGGGGGCCTACAATGAGCAGTTCTTC.

The chain combines TRBV29-1 with TRBJ1-1, with D maybe TRBD1 (5 bases). The germline CDR1 and CDR2 sequences are SQVTM and ANQGSEA. The CDR3 spans 13 residues. V was cut by 5 bases and J by 1 base, with 11 bases left in between. In DNA, the CDR3 is TGCAGCGTTCGCGGGACCTCGAACACTGAAGCTTTCTTT. Encoded protein: CSVRGTSNTEAFF.

This chain connects TRBV25-1 to TRBJ2-6, with D perhaps matching TRBD1 (5 bases). The CDR3 consists of 16 residues. V lost 3 bases and J lost 0, with 9 bases in between. In germline, CDR1 is MGHDK, CDR2 SYGVNS. The CDR3 loop reads CASSDRVHSGANVLTF. The CDR3 nucleotides are TGTGCCAGCAGTGACAGGGTGCACTCTGGGGCCAACGTCCTGACTTTC.

This clonotype has at least ten counts. J is TRBJ1-5 and V is TRBV11-2; no clear D gene. Germline assignment: CDR1 SGHAT and CDR2 FQNNGV. The length of the CDR3 is 16 residues. Trimming stripped 2 bases from V and 6 bases from J, with 17 bases between. The CDR3 here is CASSLRSSGIRQPQHF. CDR3 sequence (DNA): TGTGCCAGCAGCTTAAGATCGTCGGGAATTCGTCAGCCCCAGCATTTT.

The V gene is TRBV6-5, the J gene TRBJ2-3; D is perhaps TRBD1 (6 bases). This CDR3 is built from 16 residues. The germline V gene encodes CDR1 MNHEY and CDR2 SVGAGI. V was trimmed by 2 bases and J by 4 bases, leaving 16 bases between them. The CDR3 nucleotides are TGTGCCAGCAGTTACAGTTTACAGGGTTGGTCAGATACGCAGTATTTT. The encoded protein is CASSYSLQGWSDTQYF.

The chain carries TRBV28 and TRBJ2-1; D is perhaps TRBD1 or TRBD2 (5 bases each). V was pared by 6 bases and J by 9 bases, with 15 bases between. Germline V gives CDR1 MDHEN, CDR2 SYDVKM. The CDR3 contains 13 residues. In nucleotides, the CDR3 is TGTGCCAGCAGCATCCTCCTCGGGACTGAGCAGTTCTTC. It translates to CASSILLGTEQFF.

This clonotype was recorded at least ten times. This CDR3 is missing its conserved last phenylalanine or tryptophan, likely due to a read error. The DNA is left out, because the CDR3 cannot be placed on it with certainty; the CDR3 is given as TCRdb lists it. The genes are TRBV20-1 and TRBJ2-7; the table names TRBD1, a call not compared with the DNA. Per the germline V gene, CDR1 is DFQATT and CDR2 is SNEGSKA (reference sequence). The CDR3 comprises 8 residues, both ends counted. The CDR3 loop is CRLGQVVD.

This clonotype was found a few times. Written as DNA, the CDR3 is TGTGCCAGCAGCTTTTTCGGTCCTCGGGGGGGCGAGACCCAGTACTTC. Translation gives CASSFFGPRGGETQYF. The rearrangement uses TRBV7-3 and TRBJ2-5; 8 bases line up with TRBD2. Germline V lookup: CDR1 SGHTA, CDR2 FQGTGA. The CDR3 spans 16 residues. V shed 3 bases, J shed 5 bases, and the junction held 11 bases outside the gene matches.

This clonotype was picked up a small number of times. The chain links TRBV25-1 to TRBJ1-3; 7 bases align to TRBD1. The CDR3 has 16 residues. The germline CDR1 and CDR2 sequences are MGHDK and SYGVNS. V shed 2 bases, J shed 2 bases, and the junction held 6 bases outside the gene matches. The CDR3, as DNA: TGTGCCAGCAGTGAAATTGACAGGGACCCTGGAAACACCATATATTTT. Residues: CASSEIDRDPGNTIYF.

As DNA, the CDR3 is TGTGCCACCAGCAGAACTAGCGGGGGCCCCAATGAGCAGTTCTTC. As protein: CATSRTSGGPNEQFF. This chain uses TRBV15 with TRBJ2-1; 11 nucleotides match TRBD2. This CDR3 spans 15 amino acids. V lost 2 bases, J lost 6 bases, and 3 bases stayed unmatched. Germline loops: CDR1 LNHNV, CDR2 YYDKDF (reference sequence).